The clone carrying this TCR beta chain was observed at least ten times. As yet, its antigen is unknown. This specimen belongs to a study of blood T cells in healthy people across ages. Study-wide findings and caveats: Researchers report that TCR beta diversity correlated strongly with naive T cell percentage.

Primers used in a second PCR of about 6 to 11 cycles were a sample-barcoded 5' primer and a J-beta primer mix. Each sample provided no less than 2.5 million CDR3-containing paired-end reads. MiXCR was run by TCRdb on the 5' RACE reads, yielding one entry per CDR3 protein. The data hold about 1.6 million distinct CDR3 sequences, with almost 35% observed a single time. V lost 4 bases and J lost 1; bases outside the gene matches: 7. Germline V gene lookup returns CDR1 SEHNR and CDR2 FQNEAQ (reference sequence). CDR3 length equals 16 residues. Each of the donors had around 9 milliliters of peripheral blood drawn into EDTA-treated Vacutainer tubes.

The source material was blood. V usage is TRBV7-9 and J usage is TRBJ2-3; TRBD1 agrees at 8 bases. This clonotype was obtained from a woman aged 25 to 39 in good health. In DNA form, the CDR3 reads TGTGCCAGCAGCTACTACTTGACAGGGGGCACAGATACGCAGTATTTT. It translates to CASSYYLTGGTDTQYF.